One sample yielded the 21 T cell receptor beta chains listed below, sequenced in a study of blood T cells in healthy people across ages. For the second PCR, which ran for roughly 6 to 11 cycles, a sample-barcoded 5' primer and a J-beta primer mix were used. TCRdb ran MiXCR on the 5' RACE reads and lists one entry per CDR3 protein. The sample includes some 640,000 distinct CDR3 sequences, 25% to 35% seen only once; the top ten take less than 20%. Material for sequencing was blood. The receptors here all came from a woman of 80 years or more in good health.

This clonotype was observed at least ten times. J is TRBJ1-5 and V is TRBV4-3; TRBD1 matches 7 bases. CDR1 is LGHNA, CDR2 YSLEER, per germline. The V gene end was trimmed by 0 bases and the J gene end by 5 bases; junction bases not matched to a gene: 4. This CDR3 is built from 15 residues. CDR3 loop: CASSQEGQRDQPQHF. The CDR3 bases are TGCGCCAGCAGCCAAGAGGGACAGAGAGATCAGCCCCAGCATTTT.

A remark on this clonotype: A read error may be the cause here, since a much bigger clone is one base away. V usage is TRBV7-3 and J usage is TRBJ2-3; the D is unclear. Germline V gene sequence: CDR1 SGHTA, CDR2 FQGTGA. The CDR3 consists of 16 residues. The CDR3 nucleotides read TGTGCCAGCAGCCCTTCACTACACCTTAGCACAAATACGCAGTATTTT. This translates into CASSPSLHLSTNTQYF.

Note on this clonotype: A read error is possible here, since a much larger clone lies one base away. The CDR3 DNA reads as TGTGCCACCAGCGGAGACCCCCACGCAGGGGAAGCTTTCTTT. This encodes CATSGDPHAGEAFF. The chain couples TRBV15 to TRBJ1-1; possible D gene TRBD1, 5 bases. Germline V gives CDR1 LNHNV, CDR2 YYDKDF (reference sequence). The CDR3 is 14 residues long.

J is TRBJ2-7 and V is TRBV12-3 or TRBV12-4; D is uncertain. Trimming took off 4 bases at V and 7 bases at J, with 8 bases between the two ends. The CDR3 is made up of 11 amino acids. CDR3: CASSSANEQYF. CDR3 DNA sequence: TGTGCCAGCAGTTCTGCCAATGAGCAGTACTTC.

The sample holds many counts of this clonotype. This chain links TRBV29-1 with TRBJ2-1; D might be TRBD2 (5 bases). Trimming stripped 4 bases from V and 4 bases from J, with 8 bases between. The CDR3 loop spans 12 amino acids. Germline V lookup: CDR1 SQVTM, CDR2 ANQGSEA. The CDR3 reads CSVVPGYNEQFF. CDR3 bases: TGCAGCGTTGTGCCGGGATACAATGAGCAGTTCTTC.

This clonotype was detected ten times or more. The V gene is TRBV7-2, the J gene TRBJ2-3; D gene uncertain. The CDR3 spans 15 residues. V was trimmed by 3 bases and J by 1 base, leaving 11 bases between them. CDR1 and CDR2 from the germline V gene are SGHTA and FQGNSA. The CDR3 region has the DNA TGTGCCAGCAGCTTCCGAGCAGACCGCACAGATACGCAGTATTTT. Its protein is CASSFRADRTDTQYF.

The sample holds many counts of this clonotype. The CDR3 loop is CASSPKEQGLQETQYF. CDR3 coding DNA: TGCGCCAGCAGCCCCAAAGAACAGGGGCTCCAAGAGACCCAGTACTTC. The J gene is TRBJ2-5, the V gene TRBV4-3; 7 bases fit TRBD1. Trimming took 4 bases from V and 1 from J; bases not matched to a gene: 9. Germline V gives CDR1 LGHNA, CDR2 YSLEER. CDR3 size: 16 residues.

This clonotype was detected only a few times. The genes are TRBV20-1 and TRBJ1-2; 12 bases match TRBD1. This CDR3 comprises 15 residues. Trimming removed 1 base from V and 5 bases from J; junction bases left unmatched: 5. Germline lookup yields CDR1 DFQATT and CDR2 SNEGSKA (reference sequence). Written as DNA, the CDR3 is TGCAGTGCTAGAGGGGACAGGGGGCGCGAGTATGGCTACACCTTC. As protein: CSARGDRGREYGYTF.

This clonotype was seen many times. V is TRBV12-5 and J is TRBJ2-3; 8 bases map to TRBD1. The CDR3 contains 13 residues. Germline V gives CDR1 LGHNT, CDR2 FRNRAP. Trimming removed 6 bases from V and 6 bases from J; junction bases left unmatched: 5. CDR3 nucleotide sequence: TGTGCTAGTGGGGCATCAGGGGGCGATACGCAGTATTTT. Encoded protein: CASGASGGDTQYF. The complete variable domain, with remaining parts taken from reference TRBV12-5 and TRBJ2-3, reads DARVTQTPRHKVTEMGQEVTMRCQPILGHNTVFWYRQTMMQGLELLAYFRNRAPLDDSGMPKDRFSAEMPDATLATLKIQPSEPRDSAVYFCASGASGGDTQYFGPGTRLTVL.

This clonotype was seen only once. The chain has TRBV5-1 and TRBJ2-7; 7 bases are shared with TRBD2. This CDR3 has 17 amino acids. CDR1 and CDR2 (germline): SGHRS, YFSETQ. J was trimmed by 3 bases and V by 3 bases; bases with no gene match: 15. The CDR3 spells CASSSTEQRGGDYEQYF. CDR3 sequence (DNA): TGCGCCAGCAGCTCCACGGAACAGCGGGGTGGGGACTACGAGCAGTACTTC.

This clonotype was counted a few times. It may be a read error: a sequence one base away is much more abundant. The chain combines TRBV29-1 with TRBJ2-1; TRBD1 aligns across 7 bases. The CDR3 spans 13 residues. Germline values: CDR1 SQVTM, CDR2 ANQGSEA. J gave up 12 bases and V 4 bases, and 12 bases lay outside the gene matches. CDR3: CSVGAGGIDGQFF. CDR3 in DNA: TGCAGCGTTGGGGCAGGGGGAATCGATGGGCAGTTCTTC.

This clonotype was counted ten times or more. In DNA, the CDR3 is TGCGCCAGCAGCCAAGATCAGTCAGGACACCCGTCGGCCCTCCACTTT. It codes for CASSQDQSGHPSALHF. The chain recombines TRBV4-3 with TRBJ1-6; perhaps TRBD1 as D (5 bases). The V end was cut by 0 bases, the J end by 14 bases, with 20 bases between. CDR3 length: 16 amino acids. CDR1 is LGHNA, CDR2 YSLEER, per germline.

This clonotype was observed many times. The J gene is TRBJ2-1, the V gene TRBV27, with TRBD1 matching 10 bases. V gave up 6 bases and J gave up 12 bases; unmatched junction bases: 8. The CDR3 loop spans 13 amino acids. Germline CDR1 is MNHEY and CDR2 is SMNVEV (reference sequence). The CDR3 DNA reads as TGTGCCAGCAGGCACGACAGGGGGCATTGGCAGTTCTTC. The encoded protein is CASRHDRGHWQFF.

The V and J genes are TRBV7-9 and TRBJ1-4; no reliable D call. V gave up 1 base and J gave up 8 bases, with 8 bases separating them. Per the germline V gene, CDR1 is SEHNR and CDR2 is FQNEAQ (reference sequence). This CDR3 is built from 13 residues. As DNA, the CDR3 is TGTGCCAGCAGCTTAGGGTTATCCGAAAAACTGTTTTTT. Translating gives CASSLGLSEKLFF. Drawing the rest from reference TRBV7-9 and TRBJ1-4, the complete variable domain is DTGVSQNPRHKITKRGQNVTFRCDPISEHNRLYWYRQTLGQGPEFLTYFQNEAQLEKSRLLSDRFSAERPKGSFSTLEIQRTEQGDSAMYLCASSLGLSEKLFFGSGTQLSVL.

V usage is TRBV20-1 and J usage is TRBJ1-5; D uncertain. This CDR3 spans 14 amino acids. From germline, CDR1 is DFQATT and CDR2 SNEGSKA (reference sequence). V lost 0 bases to trimming and J lost 2 bases, with 8 bases between them. The CDR3 coding sequence is TGCAGTGCTAGAGATTTTGGCGGCAATCAGCCCCAGCATTTT. Residues: CSARDFGGNQPQHF.

This clonotype was seen many times. This chain links TRBV15 with TRBJ1-4; D not resolved. Germline CDR1 reads LNHNV; CDR2 reads YYDKDF (reference sequence). The CDR3 extends over 15 amino acids. V was trimmed by 5 bases and J by 4 bases, leaving 14 bases between them. CDR3 DNA sequence: TGTGCCACCAGCCTTTCCGGGGTGGATAATGAAAAACTGTTTTTT. Translation: CATSLSGVDNEKLFF.

In its sample, this clonotype was seen many times. The rearrangement joins TRBV3-1 to TRBJ1-1; 8 bases fit TRBD1. The CDR3 is 15 amino acids. Germline V gene sequence: CDR1 LGHDT, CDR2 YNNKEL (reference sequence). After removal of 4 bases from V and 1 base from J, the junction contained 5 bases not matched to a gene. The CDR3: CASSPPDRGNTEAFF. For the CDR3, the DNA is TGTGCCAGCAGCCCACCTGACAGGGGGAACACTGAAGCTTTCTTT. Together with reference TRBV3-1 and TRBJ1-1, the CDR3 gives the full variable domain: DTAVSQTPKYLVTQMGNDKSIKCEQNLGHDTMYWYKQDSKKFLKIMFSYNNKELIINETVPNRFSPKSPDKAHLNLHINSLELGDSAVYFCASSPPDRGNTEAFFGQGTRLTVV.

This clonotype was seen only a few times. V usage is TRBV20-1 and J usage is TRBJ2-3; D remains ambiguous. Germline values: CDR1 DFQATT, CDR2 SNEGSKA (reference sequence). The length of the CDR3 is 13 residues. Trimming cost V 6 bases and J 1 base, with 11 bases left between them. DNA of the CDR3: TGCAGTGCCGGAAGGGCCGGCACAGATACGCAGTATTTT. Its protein is CSAGRAGTDTQYF.

The chain uses TRBV12-3 or TRBV12-4 and TRBJ2-3; D may correspond to TRBD1 or TRBD2 (6 bases each). V was pared by 7 bases and J by 15 bases, with 29 bases between. The length of the CDR3 is 15 residues. CDR3 protein: CASTPSEGGTDVQYF. As DNA, the CDR3 is TGTGCCAGCACCCCCTCAGAGGGGGGAACAGATGTGCAATATTTT.

On this clonotype itself: It may be a read error: a sequence one base away is much more abundant. This rearrangement joins TRBV10-3 to TRBJ2-5, with D maybe TRBD2 (6 bases). Germline CDR1 and CDR2: ENHRY and SYGVKD. Deletions cut 6 bases from V and 11 bases from J, with 19 bases between. This CDR3 has 13 amino acids. The CDR3 is CAISYSGNNEQYF. CDR3 nucleotide sequence: TGTGCCATCAGCTATAGCGGAAACAATGAGCAGTACTTC.

Regarding this clonotype: A read error is possible here, since a much larger clone lies one base away. This sequence joins TRBV7-2 and TRBJ2-3, with 9 bases that match TRBD2. Germline V gene sequence: CDR1 SGHTA, CDR2 FQGNSA. The CDR3 consists of 19 residues. The V segment lost 5 bases and the J segment 3 bases; nucleotides outside the gene matches: 18. The CDR3, as DNA: TGTGCCAGCAGCCATGGGCTGGGACCAGCGGGGGGTCGAACAGATACGCAGTATTTT. Protein sequence: CASSHGLGPAGGRTDTQYF.